The text below deals with one T cell receptor beta chain. Antigen specificity is unknown. TCRdb keeps only in-frame clones here, not all; method: immunoSEQ multiplex PCR. Of about 150,000 clones in the sample, 90% to 95% were seen once. The sample originates from a study of T cell responses to AZD1222 COVID-19 vaccine. Whole-study findings and limits: Close to half of all spike-specific TCRs reportedly target regions of the variants that are unmutated. Baseline serology detected seropositivity in only five to seven AZD1222 recipients.

Germline-derived CDR1 and CDR2 are LNHDA and SQIVND (reference sequence). Trimming shortened V by 2 bases and J by 1 base, and 7 bases separated the two germline ends. The CDR3 totals 14 residues. The material sequenced was peripheral blood, taken on day 0 of AZD1222 vaccination. The genes are TRBV19 and TRBJ2-3; D gene unclear. This receptor was identified in an adult in good health. CDR3 loop: CASSILGGTDTQYF. DNA of the CDR3: TGTGCCAGTAGTATACTAGGCGGCACAGATACGCAGTATTTT.